The T cell receptor (beta chain) described here comes from a study of monozygotic twins with inflammatory bowel disease. Study-level results: Reduced clonotype sharing with other individuals was observed in IBD patients relative to healthy twins, especially with disease activity. Twin pairs that were concordant did not differ from discordant pairs in repertoire similarity, possibly from limited power. Distinguishing T cell subtypes was not possible.

With respect to this clonotype: The antigen remains undetermined.

Per the germline V gene, CDR1 is SGHTA and CDR2 is FQGTGA. The CDR3 is made up of 13 amino acids. Eight separate reactions per sample yielded the cDNA. TCRdb reworked the 5' RACE reads into one entry per CDR3 protein, no DNA. This listing includes 90,000 to 110,000 distinct CDR3 sequences. Sequenced sample: blood. This sequence originates from a human donor with ulcerative colitis or Crohn's disease, or a healthy co-twin of an affected twin (not recorded which). The chain recombines TRBV7-3 with TRBJ2-5. This CDR3 reads CASSYDVEETQYF.